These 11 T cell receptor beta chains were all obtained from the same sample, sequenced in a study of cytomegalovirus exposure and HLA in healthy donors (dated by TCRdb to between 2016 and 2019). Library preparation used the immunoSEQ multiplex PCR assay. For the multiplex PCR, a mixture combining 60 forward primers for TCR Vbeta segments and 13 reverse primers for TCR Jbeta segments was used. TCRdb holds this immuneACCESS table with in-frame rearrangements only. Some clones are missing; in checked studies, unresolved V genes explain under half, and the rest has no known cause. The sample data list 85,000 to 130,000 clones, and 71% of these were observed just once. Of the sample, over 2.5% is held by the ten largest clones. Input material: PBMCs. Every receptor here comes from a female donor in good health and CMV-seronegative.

Here the CDR3 DNA reads TGTGCCAGCATAGAATCCGGCTCCTATAATTCACCCCTCCACTTT. Its protein is CASIESGSYNSPLHF. The chain uses TRBV2 and TRBJ1-6; D gene uncertain. With 7 bases removed from V and 0 bases from J, the gap between germline ends came to 10 bases. CDR3 length: 15 residues. CDR1 is SNHLY, CDR2 FYNNEI, per germline.

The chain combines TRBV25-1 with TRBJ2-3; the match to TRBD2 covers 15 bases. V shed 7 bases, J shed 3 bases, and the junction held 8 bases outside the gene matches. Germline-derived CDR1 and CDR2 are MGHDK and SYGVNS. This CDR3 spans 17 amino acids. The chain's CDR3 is CASTGLAGGYRTDTQYF. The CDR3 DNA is TGTGCCAGCACGGGACTAGCGGGAGGTTATCGGACAGATACGCAGTATTTT.

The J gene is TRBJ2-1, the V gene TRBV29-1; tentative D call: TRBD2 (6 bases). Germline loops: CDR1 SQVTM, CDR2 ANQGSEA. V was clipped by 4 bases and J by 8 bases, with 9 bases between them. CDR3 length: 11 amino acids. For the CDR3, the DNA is TGCAGCGTTGGAGGAGGGTATGAGCAGTTCTTC. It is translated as CSVGGGYEQFF.

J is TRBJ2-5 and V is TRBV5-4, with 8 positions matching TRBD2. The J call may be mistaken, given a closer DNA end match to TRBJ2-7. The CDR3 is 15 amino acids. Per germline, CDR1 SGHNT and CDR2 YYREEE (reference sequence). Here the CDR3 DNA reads TGTGCCAGCAGTCCCCGCGGGAGGCCCCCAGACGAGCAGTACTTC. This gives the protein CASSPRGRPPDEQYF.

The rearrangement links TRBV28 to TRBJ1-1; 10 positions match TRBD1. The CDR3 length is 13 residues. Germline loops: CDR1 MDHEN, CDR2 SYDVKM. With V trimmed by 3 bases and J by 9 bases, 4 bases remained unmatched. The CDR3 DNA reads TGTGCCAGCAGTTTTCGGGACAGGGGAAAAGCTTTCTTT. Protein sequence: CASSFRDRGKAFF.

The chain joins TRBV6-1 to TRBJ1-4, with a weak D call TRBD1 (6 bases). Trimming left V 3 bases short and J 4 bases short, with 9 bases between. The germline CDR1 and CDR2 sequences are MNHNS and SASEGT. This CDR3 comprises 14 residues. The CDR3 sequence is CASSDRGLNEKLFF. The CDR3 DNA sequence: TGTGCCAGCAGTGACAGGGGCCTTAATGAAAAACTGTTTTTT.

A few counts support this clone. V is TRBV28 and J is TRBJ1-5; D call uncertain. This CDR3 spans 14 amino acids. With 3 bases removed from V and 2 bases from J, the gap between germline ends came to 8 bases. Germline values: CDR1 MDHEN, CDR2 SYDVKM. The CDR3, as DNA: TGTGCCAGCAGTTTGACTCCGGGCAATCAGCCCCAGCATTTT. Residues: CASSLTPGNQPQHF. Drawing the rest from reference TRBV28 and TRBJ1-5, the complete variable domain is DVKVTQSSRYLVKRTGEKVFLECVQDMDHENMFWYRQDPGLGLRLIYFSYDVKMKEKGDIPEGYSVSREKKERFSLILESASTNQTSMYLCASSLTPGNQPQHFGDGTRLSIL.

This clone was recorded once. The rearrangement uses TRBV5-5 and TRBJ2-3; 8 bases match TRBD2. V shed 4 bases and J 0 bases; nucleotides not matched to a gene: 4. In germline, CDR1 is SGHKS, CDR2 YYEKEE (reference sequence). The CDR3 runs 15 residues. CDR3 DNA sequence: TGTGCCAGCAGCAACCGGGAGGGAAGCACAGATACGCAGTATTTT. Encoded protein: CASSNREGSTDTQYF.

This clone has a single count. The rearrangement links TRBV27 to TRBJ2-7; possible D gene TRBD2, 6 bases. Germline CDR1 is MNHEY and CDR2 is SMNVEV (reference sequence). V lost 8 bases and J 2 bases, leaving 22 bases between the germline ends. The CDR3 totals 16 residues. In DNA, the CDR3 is TGTGCCAGCTACGTCGTGGGACTTTTTTTTCCCTACGAGCAGTACTTC. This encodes CASYVVGLFFPYEQYF.

CDR3 sequence (DNA): TGTGCCATCAGTGAGGGGACAGTTGAAAATAGCAATCAGCCCCAGCATTTT. It yields the protein CAISEGTVENSNQPQHF. V is TRBV10-3 and J is TRBJ1-5; 7 positions match TRBD1. V lost 2 bases to trimming and J lost 0 bases; unmatched junction nucleotides: 7. The germline CDR1 and CDR2 sequences are ENHRY and SYGVKD. The CDR3 spans 17 residues.

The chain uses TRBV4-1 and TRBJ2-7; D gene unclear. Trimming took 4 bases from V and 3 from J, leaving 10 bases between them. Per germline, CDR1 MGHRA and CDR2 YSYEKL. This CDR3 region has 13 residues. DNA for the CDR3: TGCGCCAGCAGCCCCACAGTTTACTACGAGCAGTACTTC. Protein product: CASSPTVYYEQYF.